This is a list of T cell receptor beta chains from one sample in a study of blood T cell repertoires in COVID-19. Sequencing used immunoSEQ multiplex PCR; TCRdb keeps in-frame clones, though not all of them. The sample contains approximately 62,000 clones, over 60% of which appear only once. The specimen sequenced was peripheral blood. Receptor source: a woman between 45 and 65 years old with active or convalescent COVID-19. CDR3s include the opening cysteine and the closing phenylalanine or tryptophan. The order of the fields is V gene, CDR3 length, clone size, J gene, CDR3 protein. The size entry is marked missing in some rows and otherwise reads once, few, many or a size class.

V: TRBV19; length: 16; size: .; J: TRBJ1-3; CDR3: CASSIPRGKAGNTIYF
V: TRBV12-5; length: 18; size: .; J: TRBJ2-4; CDR3: CASGLTFDSAGGRNIQYF
V: TRBV10-3; length: 14; size: few; J: TRBJ1-1; CDR3: CAISRTGGGTEAFF
V: TRBV27; length: 15; size: .; J: TRBJ2-2; CDR3: CASSLYPGRTGELFF
V: TRBV5-5; length: 14; size: .; J: TRBJ1-1; CDR3: CASQGGRVNTEAFF
V: TRBV24-1; length: 13; size: .; J: TRBJ1-1; CDR3: CATSSEGRAEAFF
V: TRBV19; length: 13; size: .; J: TRBJ1-5; CDR3: CASRDYSNQPQHF
V: TRBV30; length: 13; size: .; J: TRBJ1-2; CDR3: CASDGTGRNGYTF
V: TRBV10-3; length: 18; size: .; J: TRBJ2-6; CDR3: CAISEVGTGLSGANVLTF
V: TRBV7-9; length: 13; size: once; J: TRBJ1-1; CDR3: CASSRGQHTEAFF
V: TRBV28; length: 15; size: .; J: TRBJ1-5; CDR3: CASSSTAGLGQPQHF
V: TRBV30; length: 17; size: few; J: TRBJ2-6; CDR3: CAWSVRGTLSGANVLTF
V: TRBV10-3; length: 13; size: .; J: TRBJ1-1; CDR3: CAISESSSTEAFF
V: TRBV9; length: 15; size: few; J: TRBJ2-6; CDR3: CASSAQGSGANVLTF
V: TRBV30; length: 10; size: .; J: TRBJ1-6; CDR3: CAWKGLALHF
V: TRBV7-8; length: 15; size: .; J: TRBJ1-1; CDR3: CASSFARRRGTEAFF
V: TRBV6-5; length: 12; size: .; J: TRBJ1-2; CDR3: CASSYGQTVVTF
V: TRBV28; length: 15; size: .; J: TRBJ2-7; CDR3: CASSLFGRAQVVQYF
V: TRBV28; length: 15; size: .; J: TRBJ2-7; CDR3: CASSLEGTATYEQYF
V: TRBV19; length: 15; size: .; J: TRBJ2-2; CDR3: CASSPGDRLTGELFF
V: TRBV18; length: 13; size: .; J: TRBJ2-3; CDR3: CASSWADGDTQYF
V: TRBV30; length: 14; size: once; J: TRBJ1-2; CDR3: CAWRPDAGNYGYTF
V: TRBV5-1; length: 13; size: few; J: TRBJ1-3; CDR3: CASSLGLGNTIYF
V: TRBV5-1; length: 16; size: .; J: TRBJ2-5; CDR3: CASSLGLAGGGETQYF
V: TRBV15; length: 14; size: .; J: TRBJ1-2; CDR3: CATSRDRGSYGYTF
V: TRBV27; length: 15; size: .; J: TRBJ1-2; CDR3: CASSFRQGRNYGYTF
V: TRBV5-1; length: 17; size: .; J: TRBJ2-6; CDR3: CASGREGPISGANVLTF
V: TRBV9; length: 14; size: .; J: TRBJ1-2; CDR3: CASSAGDRAVGYTF
V: TRBV2; length: 12; size: .; J: TRBJ2-7; CDR3: CASTAVSYEQYF
V: TRBV5-6; length: 19; size: .; J: TRBJ2-4; CDR3: CASSFPRRLAGRWENIQYF
V: TRBV19; length: 15; size: .; J: TRBJ1-2; CDR3: CASSIAPGRDYGYTF
V: TRBV7-2; length: 14; size: .; J: TRBJ1-2; CDR3: CASSPQTRDYGYTF